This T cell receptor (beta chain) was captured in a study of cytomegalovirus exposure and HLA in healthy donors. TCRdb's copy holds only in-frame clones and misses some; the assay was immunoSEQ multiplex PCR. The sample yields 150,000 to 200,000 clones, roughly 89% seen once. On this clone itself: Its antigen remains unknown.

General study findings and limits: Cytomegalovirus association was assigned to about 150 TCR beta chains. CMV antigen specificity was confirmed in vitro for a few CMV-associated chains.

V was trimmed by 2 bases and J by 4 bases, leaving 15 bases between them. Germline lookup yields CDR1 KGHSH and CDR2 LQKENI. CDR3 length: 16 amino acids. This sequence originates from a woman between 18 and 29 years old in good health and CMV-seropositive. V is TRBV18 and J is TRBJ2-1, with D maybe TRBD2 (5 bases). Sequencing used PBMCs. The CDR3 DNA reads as TGTGCCAGCTCACCAGGTAAGCGGTCCGCTTACAATGAGCAGTTCTTC. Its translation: CASSPGKRSAYNEQFF.